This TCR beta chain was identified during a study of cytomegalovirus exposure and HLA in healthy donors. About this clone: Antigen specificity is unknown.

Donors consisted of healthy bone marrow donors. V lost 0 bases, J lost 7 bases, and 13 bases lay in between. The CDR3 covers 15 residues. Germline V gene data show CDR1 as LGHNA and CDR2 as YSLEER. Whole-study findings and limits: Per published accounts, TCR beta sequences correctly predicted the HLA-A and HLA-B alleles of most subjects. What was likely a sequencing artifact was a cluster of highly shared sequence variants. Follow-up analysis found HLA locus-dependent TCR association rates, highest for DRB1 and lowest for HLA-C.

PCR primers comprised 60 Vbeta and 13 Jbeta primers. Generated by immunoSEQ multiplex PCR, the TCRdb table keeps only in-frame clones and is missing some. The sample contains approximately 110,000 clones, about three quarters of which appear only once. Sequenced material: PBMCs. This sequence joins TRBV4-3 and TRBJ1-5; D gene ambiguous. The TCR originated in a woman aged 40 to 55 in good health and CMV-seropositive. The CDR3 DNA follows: TGCGCCAGCAGCCAAGATCTCATCGGCGGGCAGCCCCAGCATTTT. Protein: CASSQDLIGGQPQHF.